The 3 T cell receptor beta chains below were found in one sample sequenced in a study of blood T cell repertoires in COVID-19. This table comes from immunoSEQ multiplex PCR, and its TCRdb copy is limited to in-frame clones, with some not included. The sample includes roughly 180,000 clones, 86% of them seen just once. The sample was peripheral blood. The receptors were gathered from a man in his 70s with active or convalescent COVID-19.

This clone was counted once. The chain uses TRBV7-2 and TRBJ1-5, with a possible D match to TRBD1 (6 bases). The CDR3 is made up of 15 amino acids. V lost 2 bases to trimming and J lost 2 bases, with 10 bases between them. Germline CDR1 SGHTA, CDR2 FQGNSA. CDR3 residues: CASSLHRARNQPQHF. The CDR3 DNA sequence: TGTGCCAGCAGCTTACACAGGGCTCGCAATCAGCCCCAGCATTTT.

The rearrangement links TRBV30 to TRBJ1-2; 8 positions agree with TRBD1. Germline-derived CDR1 and CDR2 are GTSNPN and SVGIG (reference sequence). V shed 6 bases, J shed 8 bases, and the junction held 14 bases outside the gene matches. The CDR3 length is 14 residues. The CDR3, as DNA: TGTGCCTGCCGAGGGGCAGGGGGCGTGGGGGGCTACACCTTC. Protein sequence: CACRGAGGVGGYTF. Full variable domain (remainder filled in from reference TRBV30 and TRBJ1-2): SQTIHQWPATLVQPVGSPLSLECTVEGTSNPNLYWYRQAAGRGLQLLFYSVGIGQISSEVPQNLSASRPQDRQFILSSKKLLLSDSGFYLCACRGAGGVGGYTFGSGTRLTVV.

This chain links TRBV4-1 with TRBJ1-2; 7 bases fit TRBD1. J was trimmed by 3 bases and V by 5 bases; bases with no gene match: 15. CDR3 length: 17 residues. Germline CDR1 reads MGHRA; CDR2 reads YSYEKL. The CDR3 protein is CASSSRQKTGFDYGYTF. In DNA form, the CDR3 reads TGCGCCAGCAGCTCACGACAGAAGACAGGGTTTGACTATGGCTACACCTTC.